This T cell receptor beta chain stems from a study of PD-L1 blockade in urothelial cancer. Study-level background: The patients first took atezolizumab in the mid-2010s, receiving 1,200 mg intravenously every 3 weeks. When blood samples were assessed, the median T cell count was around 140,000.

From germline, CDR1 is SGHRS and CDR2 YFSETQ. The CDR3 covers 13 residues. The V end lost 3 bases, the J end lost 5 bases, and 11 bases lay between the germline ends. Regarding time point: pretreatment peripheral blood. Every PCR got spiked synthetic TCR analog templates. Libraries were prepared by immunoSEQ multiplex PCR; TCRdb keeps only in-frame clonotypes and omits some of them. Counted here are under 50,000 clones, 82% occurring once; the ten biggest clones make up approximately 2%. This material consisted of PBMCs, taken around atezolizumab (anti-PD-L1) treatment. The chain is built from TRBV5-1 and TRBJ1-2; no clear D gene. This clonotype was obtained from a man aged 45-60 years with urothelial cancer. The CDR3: CASSWQEQYGYTF. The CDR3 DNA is TGCGCCAGCAGCTGGCAGGAACAGTATGGCTACACCTTC.